The T cell receptor beta chain described here comes from a study of Tregs in tolerant kidney transplant recipients. In germline, CDR1 is SGHVS, CDR2 FNYEAQ. The CDR3 totals 16 residues. Losses at the gene ends were 1 base for V and 3 bases for J; bases not matched to a gene: 7. Data came from immunoSEQ multiplex PCR; TCRdb stores just in-frame clones and leaves some out. The sample features over 25,000 clones, with about 8.1% in its top ten. With respect to this clone: Read data end 3 residues before the CDR3 end; the end is taken from the germline J gene.

Sequences were derived from CD8+ T cells from blood, sampled before the transplant. The chain is built from TRBV7-6 and TRBJ2-7; 9 bases map to TRBD1. The clonotype comes from a human donor who received a combined kidney and bone marrow transplant. The covered CDR3 bases are TGTGCCAGCAGCTTAGGAACAGGGGGCCTCCTCTACGAG. Its protein product is CASSLGTGGLLYE. The CDR3 in its entirety is CASSLGTGGLLYEQYF.